Below, 17 T cell receptor beta chains from the same sample are listed, as sequenced in a study of beta chain features in type 1 diabetes. Of the isolated RNA, all was reverse transcribed, and so the sequenced material was expressed TCRB transcripts. This table comes from immunoSEQ multiplex PCR, and its TCRdb copy is limited to in-frame clones, with some not included. The sample holds around 430,000 clones, approximately 31% seen once. The specimen sequenced was naive CD4+ T cells from blood. The receptors come from a man between 18 and 35 years old in good health.

This clone occurred a few times. This rearrangement joins TRBV6-6 to TRBJ2-4, with D perhaps TRBD2 (5 bases). The germline V gene has CDR1 MNHNY and CDR2 SVGAGI (reference sequence). This CDR3 comprises 15 residues. Trimming shortened V by 2 bases and J by 3 bases, and 11 bases separated the two germline ends. CDR3 in amino acids: CASSYGSIGKNIQYF. In DNA form, the CDR3 reads TGTGCCAGCAGTTACGGGAGTATCGGCAAAAACATTCAGTACTTC.

V usage is TRBV30 and J usage is TRBJ1-4, with D hard to call. V was cut by 8 bases and J by 4 bases, with 17 bases left in between. The CDR3 runs 14 residues. Germline V gene sequence: CDR1 GTSNPN, CDR2 SVGIG (reference sequence). The CDR3 loop reads CAAKDHRYNEKLFF. The DNA for the CDR3 is TGTGCCGCAAAAGATCACCGCTATAATGAAAAACTGTTTTTT.

This chain links TRBV30 with TRBJ2-5; TRBD2 might be the D (6 bases). Germline V gene data show CDR1 as GTSNPN and CDR2 as SVGIG (reference sequence). The CDR3 consists of 13 residues. V lost 3 bases and J 6 bases, leaving 14 bases between the germline ends. CDR3 bases: TGTGCCTGGAGGCCTCCGGGAGCTAAGACCCAGTACTTC. Translating it yields CAWRPPGAKTQYF.

The table lists this clone with a few counts. The V and J genes are TRBV29-1 and TRBJ1-1, with D perhaps matching TRBD1 (5 bases). With 5 bases removed from V and 5 bases from J, the gap between germline ends came to 9 bases. CDR1 SQVTM and CDR2 ANQGSEA come from the germline V gene. The CDR3 loop spans 11 amino acids. The CDR3 sequence is CSVISGTEAFF. As DNA, the CDR3 is TGCAGCGTTATATCAGGGACTGAAGCTTTCTTT.

This clone was seen a few times. This chain joins TRBV30 and TRBJ2-2; 7 bases fit TRBD1. The junction had 5 bases not matched to a gene; V was cut back by 3 bases and J by 4 bases. The CDR3 loop spans 14 amino acids. Germline values: CDR1 GTSNPN, CDR2 SVGIG (reference sequence). The CDR3 loop is CAWSQGVTTGELFF. The CDR3 DNA reads TGTGCCTGGAGCCAGGGGGTAACCACCGGGGAGCTGTTTTTT.

The chain joins TRBV7-9 to TRBJ2-7; D is unresolved. V was cut by 4 bases and J by 5 bases, with 6 bases left in between. The CDR3 runs 11 residues. Germline lookup yields CDR1 SEHNR and CDR2 FQNEAQ (reference sequence). The CDR3 region has the DNA TGTGCCAGCAGCTCCTCGAACGAGCAGTACTTC. This codes for CASSSSNEQYF.

J is TRBJ2-1 and V is TRBV5-1; D might be TRBD1 or TRBD2, each matching 5 bases. V lost 0 bases to trimming and J lost 9 bases, with 10 bases between them. This CDR3 has 13 residues. Germline-derived CDR1 and CDR2 are SGHRS and YFSETQ. The CDR3: CASSLDGTAEQFF. CDR3 nucleotide sequence: TGCGCCAGCAGCTTGGATGGGACCGCTGAGCAGTTCTTC.

The chain couples TRBV28 to TRBJ1-2; 10 nucleotides match TRBD1. Germline trimming cut 7 bases from V and 3 bases from J; bases unmatched to any gene: 8. The CDR3 length is 15 residues. Germline V gene sequence: CDR1 MDHEN, CDR2 SYDVKM. The CDR3 DNA reads as TGTGCCAGCACCCTTGCTGGGACAGGGGACTATGGCTACACCTTC. This encodes CASTLAGTGDYGYTF.

The V call is TRBV30, the J call TRBJ1-1; D uncertain. This CDR3 has 13 residues. Trimming took 2 bases from V and 11 from J, leaving 18 bases between them. Germline CDR1 reads GTSNPN; CDR2 reads SVGIG (reference sequence). This CDR3 is CAWSSASGRLAFF. The CDR3 coding sequence is TGTGCCTGGAGTTCGGCCTCAGGACGTCTGGCTTTCTTT.

This clone was counted a few times. This chain joins TRBV29-1 and TRBJ2-3; 13 bases line up with TRBD2. This CDR3 has 15 residues. The germline V gene encodes CDR1 SQVTM and CDR2 ANQGSEA. J gave up 4 bases and V 6 bases, and 7 bases lay outside the gene matches. The chain's CDR3 is CSVARTSGSADTQYF. The CDR3 nucleotides read TGCAGCGTCGCCCGGACTAGCGGGAGTGCAGATACGCAGTATTTT.

This clone was recorded a few times. The chain carries TRBV29-1 and TRBJ1-4, with a weak D call TRBD1 (5 bases). Germline-derived CDR1 and CDR2 are SQVTM and ANQGSEA. There are 12 residues in the CDR3. Trimming removed 3 bases at V and 6 bases at J, with 8 bases between. DNA for the CDR3: TGCAGCGTTGAGGGGGTAGATGAAAAACTGTTTTTT. Its protein product is CSVEGVDEKLFF.

This clone was picked up a small number of times. V usage is TRBV4-1 and J usage is TRBJ2-7, with 12 bases aligning to TRBD2. The junction had 2 bases not matched to a gene; V was cut back by 0 bases and J by 2 bases. Germline V CDR1 and CDR2: MGHRA, YSYEKL. The CDR3 extends over 16 amino acids. For the CDR3, the DNA is TGCGCCAGCAGCCAAGAACGACTAGCGGGAGCCTACGAGCAGTACTTC. It specifies CASSQERLAGAYEQYF.

V is TRBV11-1 and J is TRBJ2-1; a possible D gene is TRBD2 (6 bases). There are 15 residues in the CDR3. Looked up from germline, CDR1 is SGHAT and CDR2 is FQDESV (reference sequence). The V end was cut by 5 bases, the J end by 8 bases, with 19 bases between. CDR3 region: CASSIRAAGRHEQFF. The CDR3 DNA is TGTGCCAGCAGCATCCGGGCTGCGGGGCGTCATGAGCAGTTCTTC.

CDR3 in DNA: TGTGCCAGCAGCTGGGGAACGGTTAACACCGGGGAGCTGTTTTTT. Residues: CASSWGTVNTGELFF. The chain employs TRBV5-6 and TRBJ2-2; D remains unclear. Trimming left V 3 bases short and J 2 bases short, with 11 bases between. The CDR3 extends over 15 amino acids. From germline, CDR1 is SGHDT and CDR2 YYEEEE.

This clone has a handful of counts. This same CDR3 is encoded by further DNA sequences in the sample. The chain uses TRBV2 and TRBJ1-1; the D gene is possibly TRBD1 (5 bases). CDR3 length equals 13 residues. V lost 4 bases and J lost 0, with 6 bases in between. Germline CDR1 and CDR2: SNHLY and FYNNEI. CDR3 residues: CASSGQMNTEAFF. The CDR3 nucleotides are TGTGCCAGCAGTGGACAGATGAACACTGAAGCTTTCTTT.

The rearrangement links TRBV5-1 to TRBJ2-7; 10 bases match TRBD2. V was clipped by 7 bases and J by 2 bases; unmatched bases: 9. The CDR3 has 15 amino acids. Germline V gene sequence: CDR1 SGHRS, CDR2 YFSETQ. The chain's CDR3 is CASGLGTSVTYEQYF. CDR3 nucleotide sequence: TGCGCCAGCGGGCTGGGGACTAGCGTAACCTACGAGCAGTACTTC.

The chain carries TRBV5-4 and TRBJ2-1; weak D call: TRBD1 (6 bases). The V gene's germline CDR1 is SGHNT and CDR2 YYREEE (reference sequence). V was shortened by 4 bases and J by 8 bases, with 13 bases between the two germline ends. This CDR3 contains 13 residues. Here the CDR3 reads CASSPGTIDEQFF. CDR3 sequence (DNA): TGTGCCAGCAGCCCGGGGACAATTGATGAGCAGTTCTTC.